This T cell receptor beta chain was recorded in a study of cytomegalovirus exposure and HLA in healthy donors. Study-level results: Later on, analysis showed that most CMV-associated TCR beta chains appeared to be HLA-restricted. Per published reports, the classifier diagnosed cytomegalovirus status with high specificity and sensitivity. HLA alleles were associated with fewer than 20,000 TCR beta sequences in a later analysis at 0.05 false discovery rate. One variant, a missense change in DCLRE1C, was linked in a later analysis to TCR beta V- and J-gene trimming.

About this clone: The antigen is not known.

The study ran its PCR with 60 Vbeta and 13 Jbeta primers. Clones were read by immunoSEQ multiplex PCR, and TCRdb kept only the in-frame ones, dropping some. The sample carries 130,000 or so clones, approximately 77% recorded once. This CDR3 comprises 14 residues. Germline V lookup: CDR1 MNHNS, CDR2 SASEGT. Between the trimmed V and J ends, which lost 1 base and 5 bases, there was a span of 9 bases. The chain uses TRBV6-1 and TRBJ2-4, with a weak D call TRBD1 (5 bases). Sequencing was performed on PBMCs. The origin of this receptor is a woman aged 55-69 years in good health and CMV-seronegative. This CDR3 reads CASSEVGHQNIQYF. CDR3 DNA: TGTGCCAGCAGTGAAGTTGGACACCAAAACATTCAGTACTTC.